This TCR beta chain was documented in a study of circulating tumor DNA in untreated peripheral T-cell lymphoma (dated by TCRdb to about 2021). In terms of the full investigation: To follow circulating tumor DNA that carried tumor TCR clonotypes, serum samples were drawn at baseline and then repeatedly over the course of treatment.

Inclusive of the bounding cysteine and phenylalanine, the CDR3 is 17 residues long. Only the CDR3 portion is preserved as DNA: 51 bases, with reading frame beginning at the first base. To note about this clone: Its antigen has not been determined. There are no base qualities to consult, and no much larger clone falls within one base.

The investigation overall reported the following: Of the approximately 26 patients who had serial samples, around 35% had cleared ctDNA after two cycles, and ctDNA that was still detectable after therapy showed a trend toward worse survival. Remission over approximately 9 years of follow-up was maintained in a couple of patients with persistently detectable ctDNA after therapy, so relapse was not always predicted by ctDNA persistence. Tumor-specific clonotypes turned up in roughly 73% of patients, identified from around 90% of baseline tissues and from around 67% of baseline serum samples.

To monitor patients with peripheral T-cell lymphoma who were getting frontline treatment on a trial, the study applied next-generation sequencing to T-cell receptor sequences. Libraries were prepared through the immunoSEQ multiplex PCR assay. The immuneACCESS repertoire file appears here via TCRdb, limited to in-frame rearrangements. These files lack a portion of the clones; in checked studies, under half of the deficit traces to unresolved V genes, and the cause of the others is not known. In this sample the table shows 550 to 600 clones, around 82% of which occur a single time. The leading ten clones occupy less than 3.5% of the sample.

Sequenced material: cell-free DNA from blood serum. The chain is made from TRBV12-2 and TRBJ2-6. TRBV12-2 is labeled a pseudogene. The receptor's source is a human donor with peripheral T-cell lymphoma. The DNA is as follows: TGTGCAAGTCGCATCCAAGCCACACAAAGTCGGGCCAACGTCCTGACTTTC. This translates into CASRIQATQSRANVLTF.